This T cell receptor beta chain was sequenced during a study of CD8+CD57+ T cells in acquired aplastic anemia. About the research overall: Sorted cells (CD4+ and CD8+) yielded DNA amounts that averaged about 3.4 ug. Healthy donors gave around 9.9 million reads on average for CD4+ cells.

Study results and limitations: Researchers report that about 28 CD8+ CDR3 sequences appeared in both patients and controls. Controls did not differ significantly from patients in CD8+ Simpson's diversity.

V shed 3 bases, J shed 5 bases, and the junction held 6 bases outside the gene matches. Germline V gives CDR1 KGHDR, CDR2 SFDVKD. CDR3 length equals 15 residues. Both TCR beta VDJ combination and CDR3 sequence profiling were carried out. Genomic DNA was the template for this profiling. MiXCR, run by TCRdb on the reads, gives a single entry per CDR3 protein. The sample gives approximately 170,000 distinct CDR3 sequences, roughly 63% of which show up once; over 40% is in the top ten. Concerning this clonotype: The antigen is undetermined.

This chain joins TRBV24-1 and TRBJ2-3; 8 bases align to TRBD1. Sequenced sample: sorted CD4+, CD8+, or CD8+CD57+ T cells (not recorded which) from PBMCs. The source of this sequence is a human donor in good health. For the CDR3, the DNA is TGTGCCACCAGTGATCGCGGGACAGGCGGAGATACGCAGTATTTT. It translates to CATSDRGTGGDTQYF.